This TCR beta chain was captured by sequencing in a study of spatial heterogeneity in lung cancer. Study at large: The donors, about 78 patients with untreated early-stage non-small cell lung cancer, provided the samples. Alpha-chain sequences were consistently detected less often than beta-chain sequences. Taken at a median of approximately two years after resection, follow-up PBMC samples underwent sequencing when available.

This clonotype came up many times. TCRdb re-analysed the 5' RACE reads in MiXCR, keeping a single row per CDR3 protein. The sample shows some 20,000 distinct CDR3 sequences, about 9% of them seen only once. Trimming pared 0 bases from V and 4 bases from J, leaving 12 bases between. The germline V gene encodes CDR1 DFQATT and CDR2 SNEGSKA (reference sequence). This CDR3 comprises 14 residues. Time point: blood at routine non-recurrence follow-up after resection. The study sequenced unsorted whole RNA from tumor, nontumor lung or frozen PBMC. The sample consisted of PBMCs, taken at follow-up. This chain uses TRBV20-1 with TRBJ2-5; unclear D gene. The clonotype originates from a male donor with early-stage non-small cell lung cancer. The DNA for the CDR3 is TGCAGTGCTAGAGATGGCTCATGGGGAGAGACCCAGTACTTC. This encodes CSARDGSWGETQYF.